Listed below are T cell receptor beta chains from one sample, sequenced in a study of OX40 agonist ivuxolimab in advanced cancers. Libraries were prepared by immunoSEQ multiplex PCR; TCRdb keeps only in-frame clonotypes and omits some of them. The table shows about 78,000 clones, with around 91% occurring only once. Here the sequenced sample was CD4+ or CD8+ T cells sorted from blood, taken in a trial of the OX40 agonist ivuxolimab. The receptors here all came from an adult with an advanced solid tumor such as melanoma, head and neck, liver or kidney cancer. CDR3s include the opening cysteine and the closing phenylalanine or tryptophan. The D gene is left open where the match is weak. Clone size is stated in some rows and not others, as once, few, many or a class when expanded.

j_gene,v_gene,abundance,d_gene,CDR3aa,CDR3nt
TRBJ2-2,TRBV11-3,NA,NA,CASSLDTLQGPNTGELFF,TGTGCCAGCAGCTTAGATACTCTCCAGGGTCCGAACACCGGGGAGCTGTTTTTT
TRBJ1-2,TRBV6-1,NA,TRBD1,CASSGDSFYGYTF,TGTGCCAGCAGTGGGGACAGCTTCTATGGCTACACCTTC
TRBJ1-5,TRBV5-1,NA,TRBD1,CASSLETGYNQPQHF,TGCGCCAGCAGCTTGGAGACAGGGTACAATCAGCCCCAGCATTTT
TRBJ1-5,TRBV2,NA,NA,CASRGTPAGQPQHF,TGTGCCAGCAGGGGGACTCCGGCGGGTCAGCCCCAGCATTTT
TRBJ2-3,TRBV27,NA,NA,CASSSLRDLTDTQYF,TGTGCCAGCAGTTCCCTCCGGGACCTAACAGATACGCAGTATTTT
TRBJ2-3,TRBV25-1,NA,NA,CASSGLGAQYF,TGTGCCAGCAGTGGACTAGGGGCGCAGTATTTT
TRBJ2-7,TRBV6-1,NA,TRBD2,CASSETSGSIDEQYF,TGTGCCAGCAGTGAGACTAGCGGGAGTATCGACGAGCAGTACTTC
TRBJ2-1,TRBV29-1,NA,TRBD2,CSAWTSGGPAEQFF,TGCAGCGCCTGGACTAGCGGGGGCCCGGCTGAGCAGTTCTTC
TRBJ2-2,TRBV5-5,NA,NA,CASSLWGAENTGELFF,TGTGCCAGCAGCTTGTGGGGGGCCGAGAACACCGGGGAGCTGTTTTTT
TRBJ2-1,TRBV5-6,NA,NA,CASSRLGNVEQFF,TGTGCCAGCAGCCGGTTGGGCAACGTTGAGCAGTTCTTC
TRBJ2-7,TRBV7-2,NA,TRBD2,CASSTTSGVSYEQYF,TGTGCCAGCAGCACCACTAGCGGGGTTTCCTACGAGCAGTACTTC
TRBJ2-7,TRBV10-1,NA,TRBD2,CASKEGRGAYEQYF,TGCGCCAGCAAGGAAGGACGGGGGGCCTACGAGCAGTACTTC
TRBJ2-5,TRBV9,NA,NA,CASSVGGAEETQYF,TGTGCCAGCAGCGTAGGGGGGGCAGAGGAGACCCAGTACTTC
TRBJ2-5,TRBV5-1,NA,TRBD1,CASSRDRAQETQYF,TGCGCCAGCAGCCGAGACAGGGCGCAAGAGACCCAGTACTTC
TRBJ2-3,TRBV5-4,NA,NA,CASSLAGGVQDTQYF,TGTGCCAGCAGCTTGGCCGGCGGGGTCCAGGATACGCAGTATTTT
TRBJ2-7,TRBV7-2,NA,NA,CASGPYNGEQYF,TGTGCCAGCGGGCCCTACAACGGGGAGCAGTACTTC
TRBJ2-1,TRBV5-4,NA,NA,CASSSSGGTQSGEQFF,TGTGCCAGCAGCTCCTCAGGCGGGACCCAATCGGGTGAGCAGTTCTTC
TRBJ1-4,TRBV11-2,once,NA,CASRTPRGRGYATNEKLFF,TGTGCCAGCAGGACCCCCCGGGGCAGGGGATATGCAACTAATGAAAAACTGTTTTTT
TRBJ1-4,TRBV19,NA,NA,CASSARRTNEKLFF,TGTGCCAGTAGTGCAAGGAGGACTAATGAAAAACTGTTTTTT
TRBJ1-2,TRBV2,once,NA,CASRYRTSNYGYTF,TGTGCCAGCCGTTACCGGACGAGTAACTATGGCTACACCTTC
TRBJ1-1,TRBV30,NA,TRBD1,CAWGRPGTGKVRRNTEAFF,TGTGCCTGGGGGAGGCCCGGGACAGGGAAGGTTAGAAGGAACACTGAAGCTTTCTTT
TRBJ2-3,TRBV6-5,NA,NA,CASSYGAGRIDTQYF,TGTGCCAGCAGTTACGGGGCGGGGAGAATAGATACGCAGTATTTT
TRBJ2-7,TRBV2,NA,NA,CASSEGYGGGSEQYF,TGTGCCAGCAGTGAGGGGTATGGAGGGGGGAGCGAGCAGTACTTC
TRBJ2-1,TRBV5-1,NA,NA,CASSFDTMTYNEQFF,TGCGCCAGCAGCTTTGACACGATGACCTACAATGAGCAGTTCTTC
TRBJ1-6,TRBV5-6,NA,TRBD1,CASSGTGTGRSPLHF,TGTGCCAGCAGCGGTACCGGGACAGGGCGCTCACCCCTCCACTTT
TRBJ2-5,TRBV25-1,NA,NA,CASSLRVETQYF,TGTGCCAGCAGTTTGAGGGTGGAGACCCAGTACTTC
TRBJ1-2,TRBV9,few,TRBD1,CASSERGQGQAGGYTF,TGTGCCAGCAGCGAGAGGGGACAGGGACAGGCCGGCGGCTACACCTTC
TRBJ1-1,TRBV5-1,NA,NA,CASSLELGGGAFF,TGCGCCAGCAGCTTGGAGCTGGGAGGAGGAGCTTTCTTT
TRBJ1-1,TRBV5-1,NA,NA,CASSLDSTEAFF,TGCGCCAGCAGCTTGGACAGCACTGAAGCTTTCTTT
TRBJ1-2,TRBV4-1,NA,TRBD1,CASSQMTGGSYGYTF,TGCGCCAGCAGCCAGATGACAGGGGGCAGCTATGGCTACACCTTC
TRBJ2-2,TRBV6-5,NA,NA,CATSPSGTGELFF,TGTGCCACCAGCCCAAGCGGGACCGGGGAGCTGTTTTTT
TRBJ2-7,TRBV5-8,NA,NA,CASSTAWVYEQYF,TGTGCCAGCAGCACCGCCTGGGTCTACGAGCAGTACTTC
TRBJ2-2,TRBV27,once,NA,CASSFSTGELFF,TGTGCCAGCAGTTTTAGCACCGGGGAGCTGTTTTTT
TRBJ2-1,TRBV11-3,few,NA,CASSLGREWGSYNEQFF,TGTGCCAGCAGCCTCGGACGGGAATGGGGCTCCTACAATGAGCAGTTCTTC
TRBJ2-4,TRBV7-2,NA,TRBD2,CASSLGLAGGRSIQYF,TGTGCCAGCAGCTTAGGACTAGCGGGGGGCCGGAGCATTCAGTACTTC
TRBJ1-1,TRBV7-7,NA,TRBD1,CASSKTGETEAFF,TGTGCTAGCAGCAAGACAGGGGAGACTGAAGCTTTCTTT
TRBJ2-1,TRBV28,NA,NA,CASSSPPGSRYNEQFF,TGTGCCAGCAGCTCACCGCCGGGGTCACGCTACAATGAGCAGTTCTTC
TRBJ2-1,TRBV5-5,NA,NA,CASSLWSSYNEQFF,TGTGCCAGCAGCTTGTGGTCCTCCTACAATGAGCAGTTCTTC
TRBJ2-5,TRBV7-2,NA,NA,CASSSSGAQETQYF,TGTGCCAGCAGCAGTTCTGGGGCCCAAGAGACCCAGTACTTC
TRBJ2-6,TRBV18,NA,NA,CASTQYGSSISGANVLTF,TGTGCCAGCACCCAGTATGGCAGTTCAATATCTGGGGCCAACGTCCTGACTTTC
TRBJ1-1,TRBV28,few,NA,CASSPGGVGTEAFF,TGTGCCAGCAGTCCTGGGGGGGTGGGCACTGAAGCTTTCTTT
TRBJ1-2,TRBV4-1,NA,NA,CASSQSWGRNPRGEYTF,TGCGCCAGCAGCCAAAGCTGGGGGCGAAACCCCCGGGGGGAGTACACCTTC
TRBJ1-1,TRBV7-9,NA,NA,CASSRWGNTEAFF,TGTGCCAGCAGCCGCTGGGGGAACACTGAAGCTTTCTTT
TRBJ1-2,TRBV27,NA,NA,CASSLSPRPRSYGYTF,TGTGCCAGCAGTTTATCTCCCAGGCCGAGGAGCTATGGCTACACCTTC
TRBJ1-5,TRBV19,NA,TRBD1,CASSTGQNQPQHF,TGTGCCAGTAGTACGGGACAGAATCAGCCCCAGCATTTT
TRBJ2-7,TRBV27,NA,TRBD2,CASGPGGITYEQYF,TGTGCCAGCGGTCCGGGGGGGATCACCTACGAGCAGTACTTC
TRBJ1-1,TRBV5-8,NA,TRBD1,CASSLRWGRQGEITEAFF,TGTGCCAGCAGCTTGCGATGGGGGAGACAGGGAGAAATCACTGAAGCTTTCTTT
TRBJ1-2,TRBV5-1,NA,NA,CASSLGGPPVGGYTF,TGCGCCAGCAGCTTGGGTGGGCCCCCCGTCGGTGGCTACACCTTC
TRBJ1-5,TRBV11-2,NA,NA,CASSSTGSNQPQHF,TGTGCCAGCAGCTCAACAGGGAGCAATCAGCCCCAGCATTTT